Listed below are T cell receptor beta chains from one sample, sequenced in a study of cytomegalovirus exposure and HLA in healthy donors. Here immunoSEQ multiplex PCR was the method, and the copy in TCRdb shows in-frame clones only, minus some. The sample includes some 71,000 clones, less than 95% seen only once; the top ten take under 1.3%. Sequencing was carried out using PBMCs. The receptors were sampled from a woman between 18 and 29 years old in good health and CMV-seronegative. Both conserved end residues are part of each CDR3. The D gene is left open where the match is weak. Only part of the rows carry a size: once, few, many, or a class if the clone is expanded.

V gene: TRBV19
J gene: TRBJ1-4
D gene: TRBD1
clone size: -
CDR3 DNA: TGTGCCAGTAGCAGAGGGACAGACAATAATGAAAAACTGTTTTTT
CDR3 protein: CASSRGTDNNEKLFF

V gene: TRBV4-3
J gene: TRBJ2-3
D gene: -
clone size: -
CDR3 DNA: TGCGCCAGCAGCCAAGATCGACTGGGCACAGATACGCAGTATTTT
CDR3 protein: CASSQDRLGTDTQYF

V gene: TRBV16
J gene: TRBJ2-1
D gene: -
clone size: -
CDR3 DNA: TGTGCCAGCAGCCCCAACAGGGTAAATGAGCAGTTCTTC
CDR3 protein: CASSPNRVNEQFF

V gene: TRBV5-1
J gene: TRBJ2-1
D gene: TRBD2
clone size: -
CDR3 DNA: TGCGCCAGCAGCTTGGTGGTAGCGGGGTGGTCAAGTAGGTACAATGAGCAGTTCTTC
CDR3 protein: CASSLVVAGWSSRYNEQFF

V gene: TRBV5-4
J gene: TRBJ2-5
D gene: TRBD2
clone size: once
CDR3 DNA: TGTGCCAGCAGCCCCGGCGGGGGGACTGAAGAGACCCAGTACTTC
CDR3 protein: CASSPGGGTEETQYF

V gene: TRBV6-5
J gene: TRBJ2-5
D gene: TRBD2
clone size: -
CDR3 DNA: TGTGCCAATCCAGCGGGAGTCCAAGAGACCCAGTACTTC
CDR3 protein: CANPAGVQETQYF

V gene: TRBV7-9
J gene: TRBJ2-7
D gene: -
clone size: -
CDR3 DNA: TGTGCCAGCAGCTTGGCGGCTTTCCGGCTGAGCGGGTCCTCCTACGAGCAGTACTTC
CDR3 protein: CASSLAAFRLSGSSYEQYF

V gene: TRBV4-1
J gene: TRBJ1-1
D gene: TRBD1
clone size: -
CDR3 DNA: TGCGCCAGCAGCCGAGCGACAGGGGAGGTAACAGCTTTCTTT
CDR3 protein: CASSRATGEVTAFF

V gene: TRBV18
J gene: TRBJ2-3
D gene: TRBD1
clone size: -
CDR3 DNA: TGTGCCAGCTCACCACCGAGGACAGGGGACGCTGATACGCAGTATTTT
CDR3 protein: CASSPPRTGDADTQYF

V gene: TRBV4-3
J gene: TRBJ2-5
D gene: -
clone size: -
CDR3 DNA: TGCGCCAGCAGCCAAGATCTGGGGCCAGAGACCCAGTACTTC
CDR3 protein: CASSQDLGPETQYF

V gene: TRBV7-9
J gene: TRBJ1-1
D gene: TRBD1
clone size: -
CDR3 DNA: TGTGCCAGCAACCCCAGGGGGAATACTGAAGCTTTCTTT
CDR3 protein: CASNPRGNTEAFF

V gene: TRBV6-5
J gene: TRBJ1-1
D gene: TRBD1
clone size: -
CDR3 DNA: TGTGCCAGTCCGCCGGGGACAGACCTGAACACTGAAGCTTTCTTT
CDR3 protein: CASPPGTDLNTEAFF

V gene: TRBV9
J gene: TRBJ1-2
D gene: -
clone size: -
CDR3 DNA: TGTGCCAGCAGCGTAGATCAGGGGAGCTATGGCTACACCTTC
CDR3 protein: CASSVDQGSYGYTF

V gene: TRBV9
J gene: TRBJ2-1
D gene: TRBD1
clone size: once
CDR3 DNA: TGTGCCAGCAGCGGCCGGGACAGGGGGCTGAATGAGCAGTTCTTC
CDR3 protein: CASSGRDRGLNEQFF

V gene: TRBV7-3
J gene: TRBJ1-2
D gene: TRBD1
clone size: -
CDR3 DNA: TGTGCCAGCAGCTCACAGGGGGGAGTCTATGGCTACACCTTC
CDR3 protein: CASSSQGGVYGYTF

V gene: TRBV7-2
J gene: TRBJ2-5
D gene: TRBD2
clone size: -
CDR3 DNA: TGTGCCAGCAGCTTCGTAGCGGGGCAAGAGACCCAGTACTTC
CDR3 protein: CASSFVAGQETQYF

V gene: TRBV11-3
J gene: TRBJ2-7
D gene: -
clone size: -
CDR3 DNA: TGTGCCAGCAGCGTAGACAGTTCCTACGAGCAGTACTTC
CDR3 protein: CASSVDSSYEQYF

V gene: TRBV15
J gene: TRBJ2-3
D gene: TRBD1
clone size: -
CDR3 DNA: TGTGCCACCAACAAGGGACAGGATAGCACAGATACGCAGTATTTT
CDR3 protein: CATNKGQDSTDTQYF

V gene: TRBV28
J gene: TRBJ2-7
D gene: -
clone size: -
CDR3 DNA: TGTGCCAGCAGTTCGCCCTACCCCGAGCAGTACTTC
CDR3 protein: CASSSPYPEQYF

V gene: TRBV6-5
J gene: TRBJ2-7
D gene: -
clone size: -
CDR3 DNA: TGTGCCAGCAGGCCCCAGGGTTTGTACTACGAGCAGTACTTC
CDR3 protein: CASRPQGLYYEQYF

V gene: TRBV29-1
J gene: TRBJ2-1
D gene: TRBD2
clone size: -
CDR3 DNA: TGCAGCGTTGAAGGACTAGCGGGGGGCAATGAGCAGTTCTTC
CDR3 protein: CSVEGLAGGNEQFF

V gene: TRBV10-3
J gene: TRBJ2-3
D gene: -
clone size: -
CDR3 DNA: TGTGCCATCAGTGAGTTTGAACCCAGGGACACAGATACGCAGTATTTT
CDR3 protein: CAISEFEPRDTDTQYF

V gene: TRBV10-3
J gene: TRBJ2-7
D gene: TRBD2
clone size: -
CDR3 DNA: TGTGCCATCAGTGGGGCTAGTCGGGTAGCGGGAGCCCACGAGCAGTACTTC
CDR3 protein: CAISGASRVAGAHEQYF

V gene: TRBV7-2
J gene: TRBJ1-2
D gene: TRBD1
clone size: -
CDR3 DNA: TGTGCCAGCAGCCAAGACAGGGCCTATGGCTACACCTTC
CDR3 protein: CASSQDRAYGYTF

V gene: TRBV29-1
J gene: TRBJ2-2
D gene: -
clone size: once
CDR3 DNA: TGCAGCGTGGGACACAGCCTACGGGCGAACACCGGGGAGCTGTTTTTT
CDR3 protein: CSVGHSLRANTGELFF

V gene: TRBV7-7
J gene: TRBJ2-1
D gene: TRBD1
clone size: -
CDR3 DNA: TGTGCTAGCAGCTTAGCCCAGGACAGGTCCCAGTTCTTC
CDR3 protein: CASSLAQDRSQFF